This T cell receptor (beta chain) stems from a study of OX40 agonist ivuxolimab in advanced cancers. The overall study: Patients in the trial were receiving intravenous ivuxolimab every 2 weeks, at doses of 0.01 to 10 mg/kg. In three patients, partial responses were observed, one with hepatocellular carcinoma and two with cutaneous melanoma.

Notes on the study in general: More expanded clones were found, on average, in CD8+ than in CD4+ T cells.

The ends were cut back, 3 bases at V and 4 bases at J, with 16 bases in the middle. Germline-derived CDR1 and CDR2 are LNHDA and SQIVND (reference sequence). This CDR3 spans 16 amino acids. For this clone: Its specificity is not known.

This table comes from immunoSEQ multiplex PCR, and its TCRdb copy is limited to in-frame clones, with some not included. The data show roughly 14,000 clones, with around 81% seen just once and about 19% held by the top ten. Exclusion applied to patients with autoimmune disease history or systemic immunosuppression. The starting material was CD4+ or CD8+ T cells sorted from blood, obtained in a trial of the OX40 agonist ivuxolimab. The chain couples TRBV19 to TRBJ1-5; D might be TRBD1 (6 bases). This TCR derives from an adult with an advanced solid tumor such as melanoma, head and neck, liver or kidney cancer. The CDR3 DNA reads as TGTGCCAGTAGTATGGGGGGCCCGACTTTAAATCAGCCCCAGCATTTT. Its protein product is CASSMGGPTLNQPQHF.